The 21 T cell receptor beta chains reported below all come from one sample, sequenced in a study of blood T cells in healthy people across ages. For the second PCR, which ran for 7 to 11 cycles, a sample-barcoded 5' primer and a J-beta primer mix were used. TCRdb itself ran the 5' RACE reads through MiXCR, one entry per CDR3 protein. The sample includes approximately 350,000 distinct CDR3 sequences, 52% of them seen just once. Input material: blood. These receptors were taken from a man aged 55 to 69 in good health.

The V call is TRBV12-3 or TRBV12-4, the J call TRBJ2-3; D possibly corresponds to TRBD1 (5 bases). This CDR3 has 14 amino acids. V lost 3 bases and J 3 bases, leaving 10 bases between the germline ends. This chain's CDR3 is CASSFRGATDTQYF. DNA of the CDR3: TGTGCCAGCAGTTTTCGTGGGGCTACAGATACGCAGTATTTT.

This sequence joins TRBV7-2 and TRBJ2-1, with 11 bases identical to TRBD2. CDR1 SGHTA and CDR2 FQGNSA come from the germline V gene. The trim removed 5 bases at V and 8 bases at J, leaving 11 bases unmatched. The CDR3 sequence is 16 residues long. The CDR3 region has the DNA TGTGCCAGCAGCGAGTTAGCGGGAGGGCCATACGATGAGCAGTTCTTC. This gives the protein CASSELAGGPYDEQFF.

The chain uses TRBV7-2 and TRBJ2-7; 10 bases map to TRBD2. The CDR3 covers 15 residues. V trimming: 5 bases; J trimming: 0 bases; junction bases outside the gene matches: 4. Germline lookup yields CDR1 SGHTA and CDR2 FQGNSA. The CDR3 sequence: CASSTLAGHSYEQYF. The CDR3 nucleotides are TGTGCCAGCAGCACACTAGCGGGGCACTCCTACGAGCAGTACTTC.

A few counts support this clonotype. The germline gene is not matched at one end of the junction; a read error may be the cause. V is TRBV7-9 and J is TRBJ1-4; tentatively, D is TRBD1 (5 bases). Germline CDR1 reads SEHNR; CDR2 reads FQNEAQ (reference sequence). The CDR3 extends over 13 amino acids. The CDR3, as DNA: TGTGCCAGCAGCCCGGGACGACTTGAAAACCTGTTTTTT. Translated, it gives CASSPGRLENLFF.

This chain connects TRBV4-3 to TRBJ2-1; 9 bases match TRBD2. Germline trimming cut 4 bases from V and 5 bases from J; bases unmatched to any gene: 12. Germline values: CDR1 LGHNA, CDR2 YSLEER. The CDR3 is 17 amino acids. CDR3 DNA sequence: TGCGCCAGCAGCCTTAGCTTGGGTGGCGGGAGGGACAATGAGCAGTTCTTC. It yields the protein CASSLSLGGGRDNEQFF.

This clonotype has a count of ten or more. The V and J genes are TRBV7-2 and TRBJ2-6; D might be TRBD2 (6 bases). The CDR3 has 18 amino acids. V was cut by 5 bases and J by 0 bases, with 17 bases left in between. The V gene's germline CDR1 is SGHTA and CDR2 FQGNSA. The CDR3 reads CASSLSPGLTSGANVLTF. Written as DNA, the CDR3 is TGTGCCAGCAGCCTTAGCCCGGGACTGACCTCTGGGGCCAACGTCCTGACTTTC. Looking up the rest from reference TRBV7-2 and TRBJ2-6 gives the full variable domain: GAGVSQSPSNKVTEKGKDVELRCDPISGHTALYWYRQSLGQGLEFLIYFQGNSAPDKSGLPSDRFSAERTGGSVSTLTIQRTQQEDSAVYLCASSLSPGLTSGANVLTFGAGSRLTVL.

This chain links TRBV4-3 with TRBJ2-1; D is unclear. V lost 0 bases, J lost 3 bases, and 12 bases lay in between. This CDR3 contains 16 residues. Germline V gene data show CDR1 as LGHNA and CDR2 as YSLEER. The CDR3 sequence is CASSQDRLTVYNEQFF. The CDR3 region has the DNA TGCGCCAGCAGCCAAGATAGGCTGACCGTCTACAATGAGCAGTTCTTC.

This clonotype was seen a few times. The CDR3 DNA is TGCAGTGCTCTCACACTAACTGGCTCCTACAATGAGCAGTTCTTC. It codes for CSALTLTGSYNEQFF. The chain is built from TRBV20-1 and TRBJ2-1, with D uncertain. Germline CDR1 and CDR2: DFQATT and SNEGSKA (reference sequence). CDR3 length: 15 residues. V lost 5 bases, J lost 0 bases, and 14 bases lay in between.

This clonotype was recorded many times. The J gene is TRBJ2-1, the V gene TRBV7-8; TRBD2 aligns across 12 bases. Germline values: CDR1 SGHVS, CDR2 FQNEAQ. The ends lost 1 base at V and 11 bases at J; junction bases unmatched: 3. This CDR3 comprises 14 residues. In DNA, the CDR3 is TGTGCCAGCAGCTTAGGGACTAGCGGGACCCAGCAGTTCTTC. Encoded protein: CASSLGTSGTQQFF.

The chain is built from TRBV15 and TRBJ2-7, with 11 positions matching TRBD2. This CDR3 comprises 15 residues. The V gene's germline CDR1 is LNHNV and CDR2 YYDKDF (reference sequence). Trimming cost V 4 bases and J 2 bases; bases outside gene matches: 4. CDR3 loop: CATSKGLAETYEQYF. The CDR3 DNA is TGTGCCACCAGCAAGGGACTAGCGGAAACCTACGAGCAGTACTTC.

This clonotype was picked up many times. The gene calls are TRBV5-1 and TRBJ2-7, with D unresolved. V was shortened by 2 bases and J by 0 bases, with 9 bases between the two germline ends. The CDR3 extends over 14 amino acids. Germline-derived CDR1 and CDR2 are SGHRS and YFSETQ. CDR3 in amino acids: CASSFLSYSYEQYF. DNA for the CDR3: TGCGCCAGCAGCTTCCTGTCTTACTCCTACGAGCAGTACTTC.

The chain combines TRBV12-3 or TRBV12-4 with TRBJ2-5; 10 bases map to TRBD1. The V segment lost 6 bases and the J segment 5 bases; nucleotides outside the gene matches: 6. The CDR3 contains 14 residues. CDR3 DNA sequence: TGTGCCAGCAGCGACAGGGGGCTCCAGGAGACCCAGTACTTC. This sequence encodes CASSDRGLQETQYF.

In nucleotides, the CDR3 is TGTGCCAGCAGTGACTCAGGCAGGGATACGCAGTATTTT. It specifies CASSDSGRDTQYF. J is TRBJ2-3 and V is TRBV6-4; unclear D gene. This CDR3 has 13 residues. CDR1 MRHNA and CDR2 SNTAGT come from the germline V gene. Deletions cut 0 bases from V and 6 bases from J, with 7 bases between.

Regarding this clonotype: The junction departs from germline at one end; a sequencing error may be responsible. The genes are TRBV11-2 and TRBJ1-2; no reliable D call. Germline assignment: CDR1 SGHAT and CDR2 FQNNGV. The CDR3 is 13 residues long. The CDR3 DNA reads TGTGTCAGCAGCTTAGTCTCCAACTATGGCTACACCTTC. As protein: CVSSLVSNYGYTF. Combining the CDR3 with reference TRBV11-2 and TRBJ1-2 gives the whole variable domain EAGVAQSPRYKIIEKRQSVAFWCNPISGHATLYWYQQILGQGPKLLIQFQNNGVVDDSQLPKDRFSAERLKGVDSTLKIQPAKLEDSAVYLCVSSLVSNYGYTFGSGTRLTVV.

The gene calls are TRBV29-1 and TRBJ1-3; D uncertain. Germline V gene sequence: CDR1 SQVTM, CDR2 ANQGSEA. The CDR3 length is 13 residues. V lost 5 bases and J 0 bases, leaving 8 bases between the germline ends. The CDR3 DNA reads as TGCAGCGTTTCGGTCAGCTCTGGAAACACCATATATTTT. It specifies CSVSVSSGNTIYF.

The chain combines TRBV3-1 with TRBJ2-5, with D perhaps matching TRBD1 or TRBD2 (5 bases each). The germline V and J ends were trimmed by 4 bases and 3 bases, with 12 bases remaining between them. Germline CDR1 reads LGHDT; CDR2 reads YNNKEL (reference sequence). This CDR3 comprises 14 residues. In DNA form, the CDR3 reads TGTGCCAGCAGCCGCCGGGGCTTCAAAGAGACCCAGTACTTC. Protein sequence: CASSRRGFKETQYF.

The gene calls are TRBV15 and TRBJ2-5; D is perhaps TRBD2 (5 bases). The CDR3 covers 16 residues. Trimming removed 0 bases from V and 4 bases from J, with 15 bases in between. Germline lookup yields CDR1 LNHNV and CDR2 YYDKDF (reference sequence). CDR3: CATSRELRVIGETQYF. The CDR3 bases are TGTGCCACCAGCAGAGAACTGAGGGTAATCGGAGAGACCCAGTACTTC.

This chain joins TRBV24-1 and TRBJ2-5, with 7 bases that match TRBD2. Gene TRBJ2-7 matches the end of the DNA better, so the J call may be wrong. CDR1 is KGHDR and CDR2 is SFDVKD in the germline V gene. The CDR3 runs 15 residues. Here the CDR3 DNA reads TGTGCCACCAGTGATTCACGGCGCGGGAGCTACGAGCAGTACTTC. Residues: CATSDSRRGSYEQYF.

The gene calls are TRBV27 and TRBJ1-1, with D possibly matching TRBD1 (6 bases). V lost 2 bases to trimming and J lost 3 bases, with 7 bases between them. CDR3 size: 13 residues. Germline V gene data show CDR1 as MNHEY and CDR2 as SMNVEV (reference sequence). CDR3 residues: CASSLGQYTEAFF. The CDR3 coding sequence is TGTGCCAGCAGTTTAGGACAGTACACTGAAGCTTTCTTT.

This clonotype was seen more than once but under ten times. This chain joins TRBV6-1 and TRBJ2-5, with a possible D match to TRBD1 (6 bases). The germline gives CDR1 MNHNS, CDR2 SASEGT. The CDR3 runs to 18 residues. Trimming pared 5 bases from V and 0 bases from J, leaving 22 bases between. The CDR3 region has the DNA TGTGCCAGCAGTCCCGAAAGGGGCAGGGGCTTATACCAAGAGACCCAGTACTTC. This codes for CASSPERGRGLYQETQYF.

The chain uses TRBV2 and TRBJ1-5; 7 nucleotides line up with TRBD1. This CDR3 region has 13 residues. Germline-derived CDR1 and CDR2 are SNHLY and FYNNEI. J was trimmed by 3 bases and V by 6 bases; bases with no gene match: 2. CDR3: CASRGQLNQPQHF. CDR3 sequence (DNA): TGTGCCAGCAGGGGACAGCTCAATCAGCCCCAGCATTTT.